This T cell receptor (beta chain) was profiled in a study of T-cell reconstitution after alpha-beta-depleted transplantation in children. CDR3 size: 13 residues. Losses at the gene ends were 4 bases for V and 3 bases for J; bases not matched to a gene: 3. In germline, CDR1 is DFQATT, CDR2 SNEGSKA (reference sequence). Unique molecular identifiers were incorporated when the TCRbeta library was constructed. TCRdb itself ran the PCR reads through MiXCR, one entry per CDR3 protein. The table includes under 750,000 distinct CDR3 sequences, 20% to 25% detected once. This sequence was found in a boy in the first two years of life who had a stem cell transplant for acute myeloid leukemia, so the T cells may come from the graft donor. Sample: PBMCs, mostly from graft donor cells, taken 360 days after TCRalphabeta/CD19-depleted stem cell transplant. This chain connects TRBV20-1 to TRBJ2-3; 8 positions match TRBD1. Here the CDR3 reads CSATRQGTDTQYF. DNA for the CDR3: TGCAGTGCTACCCGACAGGGGACAGATACGCAGTATTTT.